This entry lists 13 T cell receptor beta chains sequenced from one sample in a study of blood T cell repertoires in COVID-19 (dated by TCRdb to the early 2020s). The library was built by means of the immunoSEQ multiplex PCR assay. Here the immuneACCESS table is served through TCRdb, limited to in-frame sequences with V and J called. Missing clones are a known gap in these copies; in checked studies unresolved V genes cover under half, and the rest lacks a known reason. Present in this sample are around 27,000 clones, over 85% of which were seen just once. 4% to 5% of the sample is held by the ten biggest clonotypes. Sequenced: peripheral blood. The receptors originated from a human donor with active COVID-19. The donor label of this sample is uncertain.

The rearrangement uses TRBV10-1 and TRBJ2-3, with no clear D. The germline V gene encodes CDR1 WNHNN and CDR2 SYGVQD (reference sequence). There are 12 residues in the CDR3. Trimming left V 2 bases short and J 4 bases short, with 4 bases between. CDR3 DNA sequence: TGCGCCAGCAGTGAGGGCCCAGATACGCAGTATTTT. It codes for CASSEGPDTQYF.

The chain carries TRBV5-1 and TRBJ2-1; 7 positions match TRBD2. CDR3 length: 13 residues. CDR1 and CDR2 from the germline V gene are SGHRS and YFSETQ. The ends lost 3 bases at V and 5 bases at J; junction bases unmatched: 2. The CDR3 spells CASSSGTNNEQFF. CDR3 in DNA: TGCGCCAGCAGCTCCGGGACTAACAATGAGCAGTTCTTC.

V gene TRBV6-2 or TRBV6-3 combines with J gene TRBJ2-5, with TRBD2 matching 11 bases. This CDR3 region has 18 residues. V trimming: 4 bases; J trimming: 5 bases; junction bases outside the gene matches: 15. Germline V lookup: CDR1 MNHEY, CDR2 SVGEGT. CDR3: CASSSPEVAGGPRETQYF. DNA for the CDR3: TGTGCCAGCAGTTCCCCGGAGGTAGCGGGGGGGCCTCGGGAGACCCAGTACTTC.

The chain employs TRBV6-5 and TRBJ2-1; 8 positions match TRBD2. There are 11 residues in the CDR3. With 7 bases clipped from V and 12 bases from J, the junction kept 5 bases outside the gene matches. Germline assignment: CDR1 MNHEY and CDR2 SVGAGI. The CDR3 nucleotides read TGTGCCAGCACAAACGCGGGGGGGCAGTTCTTC. This encodes CASTNAGGQFF.

CDR3 DNA sequence: TGTGCCTGGAGTTGGACTAGTGCCCCCTACGAGCAGTACTTC. Translated, it gives CAWSWTSAPYEQYF. The rearrangement joins TRBV30 to TRBJ2-7; 7 bases match TRBD2. Trimming removed 2 bases from V and 2 bases from J; junction bases left unmatched: 6. The CDR3 contains 14 residues. Germline lookup yields CDR1 GTSNPN and CDR2 SVGIG (reference sequence).

Regarding this clone: The junction shows a germline mismatch at one end, possibly a read error. This chain links TRBV3-1 (or the pseudogene TRBV3-2) with TRBJ2-3; TRBD2 agrees at 8 bases. The CDR3 spans 15 residues. The germline V gene has CDR1 LGHDT and CDR2 YNNKEL (reference sequence). The CDR3 DNA follows: TGTGCCAGCAGGCAAGCGGGAGCCCTATCAGATACGCAGTATTTT. It is translated as CASRQAGALSDTQYF.

The rearrangement links TRBV19 to TRBJ2-3; 7 bases map to TRBD2. The CDR3 sequence is 16 residues long. J gave up 5 bases and V 11 bases, and 19 bases lay outside the gene matches. Germline V gives CDR1 LNHDA, CDR2 SQIVND (reference sequence). The CDR3 DNA reads as TGTGCCCGGGCGGGCCATCTAGCGGCTCCGGTAGATACGCAGTATTTT. Protein: CARAGHLAAPVDTQYF.

The chain employs TRBV6-6 and TRBJ1-2; 11 nucleotides line up with TRBD1. The CDR3 spans 15 residues. Germline CDR1 MNHNY, CDR2 SVGAGI (reference sequence). Germline trimming cut 5 bases from V and 2 bases from J; bases unmatched to any gene: 4. In DNA form, the CDR3 reads TGTGCCAGCAGTGCCAGGACAGGGGGCAACTATGGCTACACCTTC. It yields the protein CASSARTGGNYGYTF.

The CDR3: CASSWGQGNTGELFF. CDR3 in DNA: TGCGCCAGCAGCTGGGGACAGGGAAACACCGGGGAGCTGTTTTTT. The chain is built from TRBV5-1 and TRBJ2-2, with 9 bases matching TRBD1. The V and J ends lost 3 bases and 2 bases, in that order; junction bases with no gene match: 2. Germline lookup yields CDR1 SGHRS and CDR2 YFSETQ. This CDR3 comprises 15 residues.

V and J are TRBV5-1 and TRBJ1-1; D possibly corresponds to TRBD1 (5 bases). Germline V gene lookup returns CDR1 SGHRS and CDR2 YFSETQ. CDR3 length equals 15 residues. Trimming removed 0 bases from V and 0 bases from J, with 9 bases in between. Here the CDR3 reads CASSLAGGLNTEAFF. The CDR3 DNA reads as TGCGCCAGCAGCTTGGCCGGGGGACTGAACACTGAAGCTTTCTTT.

The chain uses TRBV29-1 and TRBJ2-6, with a tentative D call TRBD1 (5 bases). Per the germline V gene, CDR1 is SQVTM and CDR2 is ANQGSEA. The CDR3 length is 18 residues. Trimming left V 0 bases short and J 0 bases short, with 15 bases between. The CDR3 DNA reads TGCAGCGTTGAAGAAACGGACACTGGGCGCTCTGGGGCCAACGTCCTGACTTTC. Translated, it gives CSVEETDTGRSGANVLTF.

The chain recombines TRBV7-2 with TRBJ1-1, with D hard to call. Trimming took 1 base from V and 8 from J, leaving 8 bases between them. Germline V gene data show CDR1 as SGHTA and CDR2 as FQGNSA. This CDR3 region has 12 residues. The DNA of the CDR3 is TGTGCCAGCAGCTTAGTTGGCGGAGAAGCTTTCTTT. Translation: CASSLVGGEAFF.

The rearrangement uses TRBV19 and TRBJ2-2; 10 bases are a match to TRBD1. V was pared by 6 bases and J by 8 bases, with 3 bases of the junction left unmatched. Per germline, CDR1 LNHDA and CDR2 SQIVND (reference sequence). There are 13 residues in the CDR3. CDR3 protein: CASRGQGLGELFF. The CDR3 nucleotides read TGTGCCAGTAGGGGACAGGGGCTTGGGGAGCTGTTTTTT.